A selection of T cell receptor beta chains follows, all from one sample in a study of control samples from healthy donors and cancer patients. Using immunoSEQ multiplex PCR, the repertoire was profiled, and TCRdb retains in-frame clones only, with some absent. This table has 50,000 to 65,000 clones, 90% appearing once. Sequencing was carried out using PBMCs. Source of these receptors: a woman between 50 and 59 years old with colorectal cancer. Both conserved end residues are part of each CDR3. Each record gives: D gene, CDR3 length, V gene, J gene, clone size, CDR3 protein, CDR3 DNA. D genes are given only for firm matches. Part of the rows lack a size; the others show once, few, many or a class for expanded clones.

-,14,TRBV3-1/TRBV3-2,TRBJ2-7,-,CASSRVYRAYEQYF,TGTGCCAGCAGCCGCGTATACAGGGCCTACGAGCAGTACTTC
-,11,TRBV12-3/TRBV12-4,TRBJ1-5,-,CASSSFGPQHF,TGTGCCAGCAGTTCTTTCGGCCCCCAGCATTTT
TRBD1,16,TRBV2,TRBJ2-3,once,CASRGRDRDGTDTQYF,TGTGCCAGCAGGGGAAGGGACAGGGACGGCACAGATACGCAGTATTTT
TRBD1,15,TRBV5-5,TRBJ2-2,-,CASSAGQGATGELFF,TGTGCCAGCAGCGCGGGACAGGGGGCCACCGGGGAGCTGTTTTTT
-,14,TRBV6-5,TRBJ2-7,once,CASTMAPGAGEQYF,TGTGCCAGCACTATGGCCCCGGGGGCTGGCGAGCAGTACTTC
-,14,TRBV19,TRBJ2-3,-,CASMGGMRTDTQYF,TGTGCCAGTATGGGCGGGATGCGAACAGATACGCAGTATTTT
-,14,TRBV19,TRBJ1-4,-,CASSSAGDNEKLFF,TGTGCCAGCAGCAGCGCCGGGGATAATGAAAAACTGTTTTTT
-,13,TRBV29-1,TRBJ1-2,-,CSVELDAGDGYTF,TGCAGCGTCGAACTGGACGCAGGAGATGGCTACACCTTC
-,14,TRBV3-1/TRBV3-2,TRBJ2-1,-,CASSQEQSLVEQFF,TGTGCCAGCAGCCAAGAACAATCCCTTGTTGAGCAGTTCTTC
TRBD1,17,TRBV19,TRBJ2-2,-,CASSIIPGQGLSGELFF,TGTGCCAGTAGTATTATTCCGGGACAGGGTTTGTCCGGGGAGCTGTTTTTT
-,13,TRBV27,TRBJ2-7,-,CASSWGLMGEQYF,TGTGCCAGCAGTTGGGGCCTTATGGGAGAGCAGTACTTC
-,13,TRBV6-5,TRBJ1-1,once,CASSYGQGSGAFF,TGTGCCAGCAGTTACGGGCAGGGAAGTGGAGCTTTCTTT
TRBD2,15,TRBV5-4,TRBJ2-3,-,CASRAGGEGTDTQYF,TGTGCCAGCAGGGCGGGGGGAGAGGGCACAGATACGCAGTATTTT
TRBD2,16,TRBV10-1,TRBJ2-1,-,CASSEGGGRARNEQFF,TGCGCCAGCAGTGAGGGCGGCGGGAGGGCCCGCAATGAGCAGTTCTTC
-,16,TRBV27,TRBJ2-2,-,CASSLSSVADTGELFF,TGTGCCAGCAGTTTATCGTCGGTGGCGGACACCGGGGAGCTGTTTTTT
-,15,TRBV7-6,TRBJ2-5,-,CASSLDGGSQETQYF,TGTGCCAGCAGCTTAGACGGGGGTTCACAAGAGACCCAGTACTTC
-,12,TRBV7-3,TRBJ2-2,-,CASSLSVGELFF,TGTGCCAGCAGCTTAAGTGTCGGGGAGCTGTTTTTT
-,15,TRBV10-3,TRBJ1-1,once,CAISEEVAANTEAFF,TGTGCCATCAGTGAGGAGGTGGCAGCGAACACTGAAGCTTTCTTT
-,12,TRBV18,TRBJ1-3,-,CASSPPGNTIYF,TGTGCCAGCTCACCACCTGGAAACACCATATATTTT
-,14,TRBV19,TRBJ2-7,-,CASSSQDGPYEQYF,TGTGCCAGTAGTTCCCAGGACGGCCCCTACGAGCAGTACTTC
-,15,TRBV11-2,TRBJ1-3,-,CASSLGLYSGNTIYF,TGTGCCAGCAGCTTAGGACTATACTCTGGAAACACCATATATTTT
-,11,TRBV29-1,TRBJ2-7,-,CSVEDNYEQYF,TGCAGCGTTGAAGACAACTACGAGCAGTACTTC
TRBD1,13,TRBV10-3,TRBJ1-2,-,CAIREDRGLGYTF,TGTGCCATCAGAGAAGACAGGGGGCTTGGCTACACCTTC
-,17,TRBV15,TRBJ1-2,-,CATSRSKRALGAYGYTF,TGTGCCACCAGCAGGTCAAAACGAGCCTTAGGGGCCTATGGCTACACCTTC
TRBD1,16,TRBV30,TRBJ1-1,-,CAWSASRTGRSTEAFF,TGTGCCTGGAGTGCCTCCCGGACAGGGAGGAGCACTGAAGCTTTCTTT
TRBD1,16,TRBV4-1,TRBJ1-3,-,CASSHEGQLPGNTIYF,TGCGCCAGCAGCCACGAGGGACAGCTGCCTGGAAACACCATATATTTT
TRBD1,12,TRBV6-5,TRBJ1-6,-,CATGQGQVSLHF,TGTGCCACAGGACAGGGCCAGGTTTCCCTCCACTTT
TRBD1,15,TRBV11-1,TRBJ2-7,once,CASSLYGQGADEQYF,TGTGCCAGCAGCTTATACGGACAGGGGGCCGACGAGCAGTACTTC
-,12,TRBV2,TRBJ1-1,-,CASSRQNTEAFF,TGTGCCAGCAGCAGACAGAACACTGAAGCTTTCTTT
TRBD2,15,TRBV5-1,TRBJ2-5,-,CASSSRLAGGSAQYF,TGCGCCAGCAGTTCACGACTAGCGGGGGGATCGGCCCAGTACTTC
TRBD2,14,TRBV10-2,TRBJ2-1,-,CASLTSGGSNEQFF,TGCGCCAGCCTCACTAGCGGGGGTAGTAATGAGCAGTTCTTC
TRBD2,15,TRBV30,TRBJ2-1,-,CAWSLAGGPYNEQFF,TGTGCCTGGAGCTTAGCGGGAGGGCCCTACAATGAGCAGTTCTTC
-,11,TRBV20-1,TRBJ1-2,-,CSAWGLDGYTF,TGCAGTGCCTGGGGGCTAGATGGCTACACCTTC
TRBD1,15,TRBV28,TRBJ1-3,-,CASRSDRVPGNTIYF,TGTGCCAGCAGGAGTGACAGGGTTCCAGGAAACACCATATATTTT
TRBD1,17,TRBV25-1,TRBJ1-1,-,CASSGSPGTGVPTEAFF,TGTGCCAGCAGTGGGAGTCCCGGGACAGGGGTCCCCACTGAAGCTTTCTTT
-,14,TRBV28,TRBJ1-1,-,CASSIPQWGTEAFF,TGTGCCAGCAGTATCCCCCAGTGGGGCACTGAAGCTTTCTTT
-,13,TRBV27,TRBJ2-3,-,CASKRPARNTQYF,TGTGCCAGCAAGCGCCCCGCCCGTAATACGCAGTATTTT
-,14,TRBV28,TRBJ2-2,-,CASRGWENTGELFF,TGTGCCAGCAGGGGATGGGAGAACACCGGGGAGCTGTTTTTT
-,15,TRBV19,TRBJ2-1,-,CASSREQASYNEQFF,TGTGCCAGTAGTCGTGAACAGGCCTCCTACAATGAGCAGTTCTTC
-,14,TRBV2,TRBJ1-4,-,CASRSYSSGEKLFF,TGTGCCAGCAGGTCGTACAGCTCTGGCGAAAAACTGTTTTTT
TRBD2,14,TRBV10-1,TRBJ2-2,-,CASREGPNTGELFF,TGCGCCAGCCGGGAGGGCCCGAACACCGGGGAGCTGTTTTTT
-,14,TRBV6-1,TRBJ1-4,-,CASSPSGPNEKLFF,TGTGCCAGCAGTCCATCAGGGCCTAATGAAAAACTGTTTTTT
TRBD1,14,TRBV29-1,TRBJ2-3,once,CSVAQGAQGDTQYF,TGCAGCGTTGCCCAGGGGGCGCAGGGAGATACGCAGTATTTT
TRBD1,14,TRBV5-1,TRBJ2-7,-,CASSWGQGSYEQYF,TGCGCCAGCAGCTGGGGACAGGGGTCCTACGAGCAGTACTTC
TRBD1,16,TRBV5-1,TRBJ2-7,-,CASSQAPGTGTNEQYF,TGCGCCAGCAGTCAGGCCCCCGGGACAGGGACGAACGAGCAGTACTTC
TRBD2,17,TRBV27,TRBJ2-3,-,CASSLYGLAGETDTQYF,TGTGCCAGCAGTTTATACGGACTAGCGGGAGAGACAGATACGCAGTATTTT
-,13,TRBV4-1,TRBJ2-1,few,CASRRGGANEQFF,TGCGCCAGCAGGAGGGGGGGAGCCAATGAGCAGTTCTTC
TRBD1,14,TRBV7-9,TRBJ2-7,-,CASSWGQTNYEQYF,TGTGCCAGCAGCTGGGGACAGACCAACTACGAGCAGTACTTC
-,13,TRBV11-3,TRBJ2-1,-,CASSRTTVEGQFF,TGTGCCAGCAGCCGGACGACGGTTGAGGGGCAGTTCTTC
TRBD1,15,TRBV7-2,TRBJ1-2,-,CASSPGTGGVSGYTF,TGTGCCAGCAGCCCGGGGACAGGGGGCGTCTCCGGCTACACCTTC
-,15,TRBV19,TRBJ1-4,-,CASREWGRSDEKLFF,TGTGCCAGTAGGGAATGGGGACGGTCGGATGAAAAACTGTTTTTT
-,11,TRBV11-2,TRBJ2-3,-,CAQVDTDTQYF,TGTGCCCAGGTCGACACAGATACGCAGTATTTT